This T cell receptor beta chain comes out of a study of control samples from healthy donors and cancer patients. Germline CDR1 and CDR2: SGHTA and FQGNSA. V shed 5 bases and J 3 bases; nucleotides not matched to a gene: 11. CDR3 length equals 16 residues. Here immunoSEQ multiplex PCR was the method, and the copy in TCRdb shows in-frame clones only, minus some. The sample has roughly 160,000 clones; roughly 95% are singletons. This TCR was recovered from a woman in her twenties or thirties in good health. V gene TRBV7-2 combines with J gene TRBJ2-3; 7 nucleotides align to TRBD2. Sequences were obtained from blood. In DNA, the CDR3 is TGTGCCAGCAGCCCGCTTCGGGGAGGGAGGACAGATACGCAGTATTTT. It yields the protein CASSPLRGGRTDTQYF.